These 6 T cell receptor beta chains were all obtained from the same sample, sequenced in a study of OX40 agonist ivuxolimab in advanced cancers. Assay used: immunoSEQ multiplex PCR; TCRdb lists only in-frame clones, some missing. The table records about 100,000 clones, around 89% of them present only once. The specimen comprised CD4+ or CD8+ T cells sorted from blood, sampled in a trial of the OX40 agonist ivuxolimab. The source is an adult with an advanced solid tumor such as melanoma, head and neck, liver or kidney cancer.

This chain joins TRBV29-1 and TRBJ2-1; TRBD2 aligns across 9 bases. The V gene's germline CDR1 is SQVTM and CDR2 ANQGSEA. There are 16 residues in the CDR3. V was pared by 5 bases and J by 7 bases, with 15 bases of the junction left unmatched. The CDR3 nucleotides read TGCAGCGTTTTTGGGGGGCGGGAGGGCCGCTGGAATGAGCAGTTCTTC. Its protein product is CSVFGGREGRWNEQFF.

V usage is TRBV5-1 and J usage is TRBJ2-1, with TRBD2 identical over 8 bases. Germline trimming cut 4 bases from V and 5 bases from J; bases unmatched to any gene: 5. The germline V gene has CDR1 SGHRS and CDR2 YFSETQ. CDR3 length: 14 residues. The CDR3 sequence: CASSRAGEHNEQFF. The CDR3 DNA is TGCGCCAGCAGCCGAGCGGGAGAGCACAATGAGCAGTTCTTC.

This CDR3 reads CAISGTGGQETQYF. The CDR3 DNA is TGTGCCATCAGTGGGACAGGGGGCCAAGAGACCCAGTACTTC. The chain is built from TRBV10-3 and TRBJ2-5, with TRBD1 matching over 10 bases. The germline gives CDR1 ENHRY, CDR2 SYGVKD. The V gene end was trimmed by 4 bases and the J gene end by 1 base; junction bases not matched to a gene: 0. The CDR3 covers 14 residues.

This rearrangement joins TRBV30 to TRBJ1-3; D not certain. Deletions cut 0 bases from V and 5 bases from J, with 11 bases between. Germline CDR1 GTSNPN, CDR2 SVGIG (reference sequence). CDR3 length: 14 residues. The CDR3 loop is CAWSVGGERNTIYF. For the CDR3, the DNA is TGTGCCTGGAGTGTAGGCGGGGAACGAAACACCATATATTTT.

Only one count was recorded for this clone. This chain uses TRBV18 with TRBJ2-2; 9 bases fit TRBD2. Germline V gene data show CDR1 as KGHSH and CDR2 as LQKENI. This CDR3 is built from 16 residues. Trimming removed 5 bases from V and 1 base from J; junction bases left unmatched: 5. CDR3 protein: CASSVTSGWNTGELFF. The CDR3 DNA follows: TGTGCCAGCTCAGTCACTAGCGGGTGGAACACCGGGGAGCTGTTTTTT.

V is TRBV30 and J is TRBJ2-1; TRBD2 might be the D (6 bases). CDR1 and CDR2 (germline): GTSNPN, SVGIG (reference sequence). The CDR3 spans 15 residues. The germline V and J ends were trimmed by 1 base and 7 bases, with 17 bases remaining between them. The CDR3 loop is CAWSALISSVNEQFF. The CDR3 bases are TGTGCCTGGAGTGCCCTAATATCTAGCGTAAATGAGCAGTTCTTC.